These 23 T cell receptor beta chains were sequenced from one sample in a study of T cells after yellow fever vaccination. A single record per CDR3 protein comes from TCRdb applying MiXCR to the 5' RACE reads. The sample records 300,000 or so distinct CDR3 sequences, about 6.6% being singletons. The sequencing here drew on PBMCs, taken approximately 40 days after the first yellow fever vaccination. The receptors originated from a man younger than 35 who received the YFV17D yellow fever vaccine.

This clonotype has just a few counts. In DNA form, the CDR3 reads TGTGCCAGCAGCCCGACAGGGGCTCCGGGGGCTTTCTTT. This translates into CASSPTGAPGAFF. The rearrangement links TRBV7-9 to TRBJ1-1; TRBD1 matches at 8 bases. After removal of 5 bases from V and 11 bases from J, the junction contained 10 bases not matched to a gene. The germline V gene encodes CDR1 SEHNR and CDR2 FQNEAQ (reference sequence). The CDR3 consists of 13 residues.

There are many counts of this clonotype. The chain carries TRBV12-3 or TRBV12-4 and TRBJ2-7; no clear D. The CDR3 has 14 residues. With 3 bases removed from V and 0 bases from J, the gap between germline ends came to 9 bases. CDR3: CASSFSGHSYEQYV. The CDR3 region has the DNA TGTGCCAGCAGTTTTTCGGGCCACTCCTACGAGCAGTACGTC.

V and J are TRBV5-1 and TRBJ2-7, with 7 bases matching TRBD2. V shed 0 bases and J 3 bases; nucleotides not matched to a gene: 6. The V gene's germline CDR1 is SGHRS and CDR2 YFSETQ. This CDR3 is 15 amino acids long. DNA of the CDR3: TGCGCCAGCAGCTTGGCACCCAGCGGGGACTACGAGCAGTACTTC. Protein sequence: CASSLAPSGDYEQYF.

This clonotype appeared many times. The chain carries TRBV5-5 and TRBJ2-7; D possibly corresponds to TRBD1 (6 bases). This CDR3 is built from 13 residues. V lost 2 bases to trimming and J lost 7 bases, with 13 bases between them. CDR1 and CDR2 from the germline V gene are SGHKS and YYEKEE (reference sequence). This chain's CDR3 is CASSFSDRREQYF. The CDR3 bases are TGTGCCAGCAGCTTTTCCGACAGGCGGGAGCAGTACTTC.

This clonotype was seen more than once but under ten times. This sequence joins TRBV3-1 and TRBJ2-1, with a weak D call TRBD1 (5 bases). This CDR3 has 15 amino acids. The V and J ends lost 1 base and 3 bases respectively, with 10 bases between them. Germline lookup yields CDR1 LGHDT and CDR2 YNNKEL (reference sequence). CDR3 DNA: TGTGCCAGCAGCCAAGGGGGCCCCGTCTACAATGAGCAGTTCTTC. This encodes CASSQGGPVYNEQFF.

The chain recombines TRBV7-6 with TRBJ2-2; TRBD2 aligns across 12 bases. V trimming: 4 bases; J trimming: 7 bases; junction bases outside the gene matches: 7. Germline V gene data show CDR1 as SGHVS and CDR2 as FNYEAQ. This CDR3 contains 16 residues. For the CDR3, the DNA is TGTGCCAGCAGCTCACCGACTAGCGGGGGATACGGGGAGCTGTTTTTT. Translated, it gives CASSSPTSGGYGELFF.

This clonotype has more than one count but fewer than ten. The chain couples TRBV4-2 to TRBJ2-1; weak D call: TRBD2 (6 bases). The CDR3 runs 16 residues. V shed 1 base and J shed 7 bases, with 17 bases lying between them. Germline loops: CDR1 LGHNA, CDR2 YNFKEQ. CDR3: CASSQASTEGHNEQFF. The CDR3 bases are TGTGCCAGCAGCCAAGCATCTACGGAGGGCCATAATGAGCAGTTCTTC.

This clonotype appeared many times. This CDR3 is CASSRGGEKLFF. The DNA for the CDR3 is TGTGCCAGCTCACGGGGAGGTGAAAAACTGTTTTTT. This sequence joins TRBV18 and TRBJ1-4; no definite D call. The V gene's germline CDR1 is KGHSH and CDR2 LQKENI. V was shortened by 4 bases and J by 7 bases, with 7 bases between the two germline ends. CDR3 length: 12 amino acids.

The gene calls are TRBV4-2 and TRBJ2-1, with D maybe TRBD1 (6 bases). Trimming cost V 1 base and J 5 bases, with 9 bases left between them. The CDR3 consists of 14 residues. CDR1 and CDR2 from the germline V gene are LGHNA and YNFKEQ. The CDR3 DNA follows: TGTGCCAGCAGCCAAGCAGGGGCAGACAATGAGCAGTTCTTC. Translating gives CASSQAGADNEQFF.

This clonotype appeared a few times. This chain links TRBV5-1 with TRBJ2-5; D not resolved. Germline-derived CDR1 and CDR2 are SGHRS and YFSETQ. This CDR3 is built from 16 residues. Trimming pared 0 bases from V and 1 base from J, leaving 13 bases between. CDR3 loop: CASSLASRLSQETQYF. CDR3 sequence (DNA): TGCGCCAGCAGCTTGGCGAGCAGACTTTCCCAAGAGACCCAGTACTTC.

This clonotype was recorded at least ten times. The CDR3 is CASGLVLLEATEAFF. The CDR3 region has the DNA TGTGCTAGTGGTTTGGTACTATTGGAGGCAACTGAAGCTTTCTTT. This chain links TRBV12-5 with TRBJ1-1; no clear D gene. The germline gives CDR1 LGHNT, CDR2 FRNRAP. Trimming stripped 0 bases from V and 5 bases from J, with 13 bases between. The CDR3 contains 15 residues. The whole variable domain, remainder taken from reference TRBV12-5 and TRBJ1-1, is DARVTQTPRHKVTEMGQEVTMRCQPILGHNTVFWYRQTMMQGLELLAYFRNRAPLDDSGMPKDRFSAEMPDATLATLKIQPSEPRDSAVYFCASGLVLLEATEAFFGQGTRLTVV.

Worth noting for this clonotype: The junction differs from germline at one of its ends, possibly a read error. The genes are TRBV12-3 or TRBV12-4 and TRBJ2-3; the match to TRBD2 covers 10 bases. The CDR3 consists of 14 residues. Here the CDR3 reads CASSLAGAGDTQYF. CDR3 DNA: TGTGCCAGCAGTCTAGCGGGGGCGGGGGATACGCAGTATTTT.

This clonotype was detected a few times. The V call is TRBV4-1, the J call TRBJ2-7, with a weak D call TRBD1 (6 bases). Trimming removed 2 bases at V and 2 bases at J, with 13 bases between. Germline V lookup: CDR1 MGHRA, CDR2 YSYEKL. This CDR3 contains 15 residues. CDR3 DNA sequence: TGCGCCAGCAGCCAATTAGGGACAAAAGCCTACGAGCAGTACTTC. Translating gives CASSQLGTKAYEQYF.

This clonotype was picked up many times. The chain combines TRBV12-3 or TRBV12-4 with TRBJ1-2, with D possibly TRBD1 on 5 matching bases. CDR3 length: 13 residues. V dropped 9 bases and J dropped 4 bases, with 15 bases sitting between them. CDR3 nucleotide sequence: TGTGCCAGTACGAGTGCGGGGCTCTATGGCTACACCTTC. Translated: CASTSAGLYGYTF.

This clonotype was recorded once. V is TRBV5-1 and J is TRBJ1-5; a weak D match, TRBD2 (6 bases). Judging by the DNA end, TRBJ2-3 fits better; the J call may be wrong. The CDR3 runs 14 residues. The germline V gene encodes CDR1 SGHRS and CDR2 YFSETQ. The chain's CDR3 is CASSPGGGNQPQYF. The DNA for the CDR3 is TGCGCCAGCAGCCCCGGGGGTGGCAATCAGCCCCAGTATTTT.

This clonotype was picked up many times. CDR3 nucleotides: TGTGCCAGCAGATCAGAGGGGACAACGACCTACGAGCAGTACTTC. This codes for CASRSEGTTTYEQYF. The chain links TRBV3-1 to TRBJ2-7; the D gene is possibly TRBD1 (6 bases). This CDR3 region has 15 residues. Germline CDR1 and CDR2: LGHDT and YNNKEL (reference sequence). The V gene lost 6 bases and the J gene lost 2 bases, with 17 bases spanning the gap.

This chain joins TRBV28 and TRBJ2-6; D is uncertain. Trimming stripped 2 bases from V and 4 bases from J, with 6 bases between. Germline V gene sequence: CDR1 MDHEN, CDR2 SYDVKM. This CDR3 has 14 amino acids. The CDR3 sequence is CASSLPGGANVLTF. DNA of the CDR3: TGTGCCAGCAGTTTACCAGGCGGGGCCAACGTCCTGACTTTC.

This clonotype occurred a few times. The chain recombines TRBV27 with TRBJ2-7, with a tentative D call TRBD1 (7 bases). The CDR3 totals 14 residues. With 5 bases removed from V and 3 bases from J, the gap between germline ends came to 14 bases. The germline CDR1 and CDR2 sequences are MNHEY and SMNVEV (reference sequence). The CDR3 region is CASSLGTAGYEQYF. In DNA form, the CDR3 reads TGTGCCAGCAGTCTCGGGACAGCGGGCTACGAGCAGTACTTC.

This chain links TRBV7-2 with TRBJ1-2; 8 bases are shared with TRBD1. Germline-derived CDR1 and CDR2 are SGHTA and FQGNSA. The CDR3 extends over 16 amino acids. Germline trimming cut 1 base from V and 4 bases from J; bases unmatched to any gene: 8. DNA of the CDR3: TGTGCCAGCAGCTTAGTGGCAGGGGGCGCTCGCTATGGCTACACCTTC. It yields the protein CASSLVAGGARYGYTF.

This clonotype showed up just a few times. The chain joins TRBV20-1 to TRBJ2-4; the D call may be TRBD1 or TRBD2 (5 bases each). Per germline, CDR1 DFQATT and CDR2 SNEGSKA (reference sequence). Between the trimmed V and J ends, which lost 4 bases and 3 bases, there was a span of 16 bases. The length of the CDR3 is 15 residues. This chain's CDR3 is CSAKYSPGGKNIQYF. CDR3 DNA: TGCAGTGCTAAATACAGTCCTGGGGGCAAAAACATTCAGTACTTC.

This clonotype has ten or more counts. This sequence joins TRBV5-1 and TRBJ1-2; TRBD1 aligns across 12 bases. With V trimmed by 3 bases and J by 2 bases, 2 bases remained unmatched. This CDR3 has 15 amino acids. CDR1 is SGHRS and CDR2 is YFSETQ in the germline V gene. CDR3 in amino acids: CASSSGTGGNYGYTF. The CDR3 bases are TGCGCCAGCAGCTCCGGGACAGGGGGCAACTATGGCTACACCTTC.

The sample holds many counts of this clonotype. The chain couples TRBV7-2 to TRBJ1-6; possible D gene TRBD1, 5 bases. The V gene lost 5 bases and the J gene lost 8 bases, with 13 bases spanning the gap. CDR1 and CDR2 (germline): SGHTA, FQGNSA. The CDR3 spans 14 residues. CDR3 nucleotide sequence: TGTGCCAGCAGCCCTATGGGGCGGTATTCACCCCTCCACTTT. It translates to CASSPMGRYSPLHF.

This clonotype was detected ten times or more. The genes are TRBV20-1 and TRBJ2-3, with 8 bases aligning to TRBD2. The CDR3 covers 14 residues. The V gene end was trimmed by 3 bases and the J gene end by 6 bases; junction bases not matched to a gene: 8. Germline loops: CDR1 DFQATT, CDR2 SNEGSKA (reference sequence). CDR3 region: CSASSGGPGDTQYF. The CDR3 DNA follows: TGCAGTGCTAGTTCGGGGGGGCCAGGGGATACGCAGTATTTT.